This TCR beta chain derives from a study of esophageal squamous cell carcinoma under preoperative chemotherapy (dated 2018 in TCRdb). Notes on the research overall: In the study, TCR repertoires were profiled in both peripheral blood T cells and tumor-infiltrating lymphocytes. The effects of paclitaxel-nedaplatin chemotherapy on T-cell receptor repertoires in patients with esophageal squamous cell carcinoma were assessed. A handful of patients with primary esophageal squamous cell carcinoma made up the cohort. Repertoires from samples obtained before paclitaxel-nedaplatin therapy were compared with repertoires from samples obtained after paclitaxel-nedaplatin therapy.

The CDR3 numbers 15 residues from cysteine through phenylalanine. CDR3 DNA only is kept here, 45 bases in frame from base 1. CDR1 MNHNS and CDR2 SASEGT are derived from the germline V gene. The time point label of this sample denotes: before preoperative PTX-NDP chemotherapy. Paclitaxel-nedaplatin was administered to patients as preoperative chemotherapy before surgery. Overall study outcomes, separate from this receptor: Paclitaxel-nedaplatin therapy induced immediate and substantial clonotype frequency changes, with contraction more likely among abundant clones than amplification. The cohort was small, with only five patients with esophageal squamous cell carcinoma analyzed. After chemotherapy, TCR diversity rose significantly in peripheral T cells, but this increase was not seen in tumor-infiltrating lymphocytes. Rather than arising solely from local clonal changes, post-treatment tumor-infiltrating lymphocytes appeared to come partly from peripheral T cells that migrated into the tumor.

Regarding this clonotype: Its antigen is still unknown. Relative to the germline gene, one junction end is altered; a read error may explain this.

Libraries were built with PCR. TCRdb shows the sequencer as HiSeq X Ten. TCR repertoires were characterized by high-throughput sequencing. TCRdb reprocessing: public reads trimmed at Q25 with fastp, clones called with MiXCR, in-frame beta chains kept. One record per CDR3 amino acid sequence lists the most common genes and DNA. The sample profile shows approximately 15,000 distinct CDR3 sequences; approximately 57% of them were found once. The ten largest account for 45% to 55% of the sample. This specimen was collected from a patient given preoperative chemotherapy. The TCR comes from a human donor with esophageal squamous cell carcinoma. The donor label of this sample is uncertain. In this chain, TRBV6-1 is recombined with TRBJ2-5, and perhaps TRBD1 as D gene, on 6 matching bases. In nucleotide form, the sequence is TGTGCCAGGGGTGAAGGGAGAGGGGACACAGAGACGCAGTATTTC. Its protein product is CARGEGRGDTETQYF.